This is a list of T cell receptor beta chains from one sample in a study of vaccination and CD4 T cells after COVID-19. TCRdb re-derived calls from the PCR reads in MiXCR, one entry per CDR3 protein. The sample contains tens of thousands of distinct CDR3 sequences, 43% of which appear only once. Their antigen targets remain unknown. The sample consisted of CD4+ T cells from blood, cultured in vitro, taken after SARS-CoV-2 vaccination. Source of these receptors: a human donor who had recovered from COVID-19. Both conserved end residues are part of each CDR3. The D gene is left open where the match is weak. The size entry is marked missing in some rows and otherwise reads once, few, many or a size class.

d_call: NA
clone_size: NA
v_call: TRBV19
j_call: TRBJ1-1
cdr3_aa: CASSIMGAEAFF
cdr3_nt: TGTGCCAGTAGTATAATGGGGGCTGAAGCTTTCTTT

d_call: TRBD1
clone_size: NA
v_call: TRBV11-2
j_call: TRBJ2-5
cdr3_aa: CASSGPRTGRHETQYF
cdr3_nt: TGTGCCAGCAGCGGGCCTAGGACAGGGAGGCACGAGACCCAGTACTTC

d_call: TRBD1
clone_size: NA
v_call: TRBV6-1
j_call: TRBJ1-1
cdr3_aa: CASSPRGLYTEAFF
cdr3_nt: TGTGCCAGCAGCCCCAGGGGGCTGTACACTGAAGCTTTCTTT

d_call: NA
clone_size: NA
v_call: TRBV6-1
j_call: TRBJ1-1
cdr3_aa: CASRRGRQNTEAFF
cdr3_nt: TGTGCCAGCAGACGCGGACGGCAGAACACTGAAGCTTTCTTT

d_call: TRBD2
clone_size: NA
v_call: TRBV20-1
j_call: TRBJ2-2
cdr3_aa: CSASELAGATGELFF
cdr3_nt: TGCAGTGCTAGTGAACTAGCGGGGGCCACCGGGGAGCTGTTTTTT

d_call: NA
clone_size: NA
v_call: TRBV30
j_call: TRBJ1-1
cdr3_aa: CAWRRKVLGEAFF
cdr3_nt: TGTGCCTGGAGGCGAAAAGTCCTGGGTGAAGCTTTCTTT

d_call: NA
clone_size: NA
v_call: TRBV27
j_call: TRBJ2-7
cdr3_aa: CASSPQQLRGSYSYEQYF
cdr3_nt: TGTGCCAGCAGTCCCCAACAACTGCGGGGCTCCTATAGCTACGAGCAGTACTTC

d_call: TRBD2
clone_size: NA
v_call: TRBV27
j_call: TRBJ2-1
cdr3_aa: CASGTGGGGEQFF
cdr3_nt: TGTGCCAGCGGAACCGGCGGGGGGGGAGAGCAGTTCTTC

d_call: TRBD1
clone_size: once
v_call: TRBV29-1
j_call: TRBJ2-1
cdr3_aa: CSVENRGIEQFF
cdr3_nt: TGCAGCGTTGAAAACAGGGGGATTGAGCAGTTCTTC

d_call: TRBD2
clone_size: NA
v_call: TRBV6-2/TRBV6-3
j_call: TRBJ2-7
cdr3_aa: CASSQTQGSGNEQYF
cdr3_nt: TGTGCCAGCTCTCAGACCCAGGGAAGCGGGAACGAGCAGTACTTC

d_call: TRBD1
clone_size: NA
v_call: TRBV20-1
j_call: TRBJ2-2
cdr3_aa: CSASRGQGIRPGELFF
cdr3_nt: TGCAGTGCTAGCAGGGGACAGGGTATTAGGCCCGGGGAGCTGTTTTTT

d_call: NA
clone_size: NA
v_call: TRBV20-1
j_call: TRBJ2-5
cdr3_aa: CSARVVERVQETQYF
cdr3_nt: TGCAGTGCTAGAGTGGTTGAGAGGGTGCAAGAGACCCAGTACTTC

d_call: TRBD1
clone_size: few
v_call: TRBV7-2
j_call: TRBJ1-1
cdr3_aa: CASSQDRVITEAFF
cdr3_nt: TGTGCCAGCAGCCAGGACAGGGTTATCACTGAAGCTTTCTTT

d_call: NA
clone_size: NA
v_call: TRBV9
j_call: TRBJ1-6
cdr3_aa: CASSKNQDNSPLHF
cdr3_nt: TGTGCCAGCAGCAAAAATCAAGACAATTCACCCCTCCACTTT

d_call: NA
clone_size: NA
v_call: TRBV5-1
j_call: TRBJ2-3
cdr3_aa: CASSLRSSGTPRGDTQYF
cdr3_nt: TGCGCCAGCAGCTTGAGATCTTCCGGGACCCCCCGGGGAGATACGCAGTATTTT

d_call: NA
clone_size: NA
v_call: TRBV7-9
j_call: TRBJ2-7
cdr3_aa: CASSSYYEQYF
cdr3_nt: TGTGCCAGCAGCTCCTATTACGAGCAGTACTTC

d_call: NA
clone_size: medium-sized
v_call: TRBV20-1
j_call: TRBJ1-6
cdr3_aa: CSARDWGSYNSPLHF
cdr3_nt: TGCAGTGCTAGAGATTGGGGTTCCTATAATTCACCCCTCCACTTT

d_call: TRBD1
clone_size: few
v_call: TRBV6-1
j_call: TRBJ1-6
cdr3_aa: CAVAPGQGRSPLHF
cdr3_nt: TGTGCCGTAGCTCCGGGACAGGGTCGGTCACCCCTCCACTTT

d_call: TRBD1
clone_size: NA
v_call: TRBV15
j_call: TRBJ1-6
cdr3_aa: CATSRGQNNSPLHF
cdr3_nt: TGTGCCACCAGCAGGGGACAGAATAATTCACCCCTCCACTTT

d_call: TRBD2
clone_size: once
v_call: TRBV7-3
j_call: TRBJ2-1
cdr3_aa: CASSAQTAGRGDEQFF
cdr3_nt: TGTGCCAGCAGCGCCCAAACTGCCGGGAGGGGGGATGAGCAGTTCTTC

d_call: NA
clone_size: NA
v_call: TRBV29-1
j_call: TRBJ1-5
cdr3_aa: CSVELQYSTGPLRNQPQHF
cdr3_nt: TGCAGCGTTGAACTCCAGTATTCGACCGGGCCCCTGCGCAATCAGCCCCAGCATTTT

d_call: TRBD2
clone_size: NA
v_call: TRBV4-2
j_call: TRBJ2-3
cdr3_aa: CASSQVTSGDTDTQYF
cdr3_nt: TGTGCCAGCAGCCAAGTGACTAGCGGGGACACAGATACGCAGTATTTT

d_call: NA
clone_size: NA
v_call: TRBV7-8
j_call: TRBJ2-3
cdr3_aa: CASSFLDLSDTQYF
cdr3_nt: TGTGCCAGCAGCTTCTTGGACCTCTCAGATACGCAGTATTTT

d_call: TRBD1
clone_size: NA
v_call: TRBV7-2
j_call: TRBJ1-1
cdr3_aa: CASSYPGQGIIEAFF
cdr3_nt: TGTGCCAGCAGCTACCCCGGACAGGGTATTATTGAAGCTTTCTTT

d_call: NA
clone_size: once
v_call: TRBV7-4
j_call: TRBJ2-5
cdr3_aa: CASSVGETQYF
cdr3_nt: TGTGCCAGCAGCGTAGGAGAGACCCAGTACTTC

d_call: TRBD1
clone_size: NA
v_call: TRBV6-1
j_call: TRBJ2-5
cdr3_aa: CASSPRDRGQETQYF
cdr3_nt: TGTGCCAGCAGTCCAAGGGACAGGGGGCAGGAGACCCAGTACTTC

d_call: TRBD1
clone_size: few
v_call: TRBV6-4
j_call: TRBJ2-3
cdr3_aa: CASSPDRAVTDTQYF
cdr3_nt: TGTGCCAGCAGCCCGGACAGGGCTGTCACAGATACGCAGTATTTT

d_call: NA
clone_size: medium-sized
v_call: TRBV20-1
j_call: TRBJ1-2
cdr3_aa: CSARDPRAPYGYTF
cdr3_nt: TGCAGTGCTAGAGATCCCCGGGCCCCGTATGGCTACACCTTC

d_call: NA
clone_size: NA
v_call: TRBV7-2
j_call: TRBJ1-1
cdr3_aa: CASRRRSGENTEAFF
cdr3_nt: TGTGCCAGCAGGCGCCGGAGCGGGGAGAACACTGAAGCTTTCTTT

d_call: TRBD2
clone_size: NA
v_call: TRBV7-2
j_call: TRBJ2-5
cdr3_aa: CASSPDPSGGVLETQYF
cdr3_nt: TGTGCCAGCAGCCCAGACCCTAGCGGGGGAGTGTTAGAGACCCAGTACTTC

d_call: NA
clone_size: medium-sized
v_call: TRBV6-1
j_call: TRBJ1-5
cdr3_aa: CASRPPGSSNQPQHF
cdr3_nt: TGTGCCAGCAGACCCCCGGGCTCCAGCAATCAGCCCCAGCATTTT

d_call: TRBD2
clone_size: few
v_call: TRBV7-3
j_call: TRBJ2-7
cdr3_aa: CASSPKTSGPSEQYF
cdr3_nt: TGTGCCAGCAGCCCTAAGACTAGCGGTCCCTCCGAGCAGTACTTC